These 32 T cell receptor beta chains were sequenced from one sample in a study of T cell repertoires in cytomegalovirus infection. TCRdb reanalysed the reads using MiXCR and keeps one entry per CDR3 protein. The sample comprises 290,000 or so distinct CDR3 sequences, 20% to 30% of which are singletons, and approximately 15% rests with the top ten. Input material: PBMCs. The receptors stem from a human donor in good health (CMV status not recorded). Some clones in this sample may be carry-over from other donors' samples.

The sample holds many counts of this clonotype. The gene calls are TRBV12-3 or TRBV12-4 and TRBJ2-1; 12 bases map to TRBD2. Unmatched junction bases numbered 5, after V lost 5 bases and J lost 6 bases. This CDR3 has 15 amino acids. CDR3 coding DNA: TGTGCCAGCAGTCGGACTAGCGGGACTTTCAATGAGCAGTTCTTC. Amino acid sequence: CASSRTSGTFNEQFF.

The chain uses TRBV6-5 and TRBJ2-1; perhaps TRBD2 as D (5 bases). Trimming removed 4 bases from V and 10 bases from J, with 14 bases in between. Germline V gene lookup returns CDR1 MNHEY and CDR2 SVGAGI. The CDR3 runs to 13 residues. DNA of the CDR3: TGTGCCAGCAGTTCGACCCCTACGGGGGAGCAGTTCTTC. Translated: CASSSTPTGEQFF.

This clonotype was recorded many times. The J gene is TRBJ2-2, the V gene TRBV7-8; D is ambiguous. The germline V gene has CDR1 SGHVS and CDR2 FQNEAQ. The CDR3 is 14 amino acids. V lost 2 bases and J lost 2, with 6 bases in between. The CDR3 sequence is CASSLYVNTGELFF. DNA for the CDR3: TGTGCCAGCAGCTTATACGTCAACACCGGGGAGCTGTTTTTT.

The rearrangement joins TRBV7-3 to TRBJ2-1, with TRBD1 identical over 9 bases. The germline V gene encodes CDR1 SGHTA and CDR2 FQGTGA. Trimming removed 5 bases from V and 7 bases from J; junction bases left unmatched: 12. This CDR3 has 16 amino acids. CDR3 residues: CASSEQGAGWINEQFF. The CDR3 nucleotides are TGTGCCAGCAGCGAACAGGGGGCGGGATGGATTAATGAGCAGTTCTTC. Looking up the rest from reference TRBV7-3 and TRBJ2-1 gives the full variable domain: GAGVSQTPSNKVTEKGKYVELRCDPISGHTALYWYRQSLGQGPEFLIYFQGTGAADDSGLPNDRFFAVRPEGSVSTLKIQRTERGDSAVYLCASSEQGAGWINEQFFGPGTRLTVL.

This clonotype has more than one count but fewer than ten. The chain recombines TRBV10-3 with TRBJ2-5; 7 nucleotides agree with TRBD2. The CDR3 is 13 amino acids. After removal of 6 bases from V and 5 bases from J, the junction contained 6 bases not matched to a gene. Germline CDR1 reads ENHRY; CDR2 reads SYGVKD. The CDR3 protein is CAIREGGKETQYF. CDR3 nucleotides: TGTGCCATCAGGGAGGGAGGGAAGGAGACCCAGTACTTC.

This clonotype occurred a few times. The J gene is TRBJ1-5, the V gene TRBV7-2; D gene unclear. The CDR3 is 14 amino acids. Trimming took off 5 bases at V and 6 bases at J, with 14 bases between the two ends. Germline V CDR1 and CDR2: SGHTA, FQGNSA. The CDR3 reads CASSIRDRAQPQHF. The CDR3 bases are TGTGCCAGCAGCATAAGGGATCGGGCTCAGCCCCAGCATTTT. Variable domain in full (rest from reference TRBV7-2 and TRBJ1-5): GAGVSQSPSNKVTEKGKDVELRCDPISGHTALYWYRQSLGQGLEFLIYFQGNSAPDKSGLPSDRFSAERTGGSVSTLTIQRTQQEDSAVYLCASSIRDRAQPQHFGDGTRLSIL.

The rearrangement uses TRBV18 and TRBJ2-3; 7 bases fit TRBD1. The germline V gene has CDR1 KGHSH and CDR2 LQKENI. The CDR3 runs to 16 residues. J lost 4 bases, V lost 3 bases, and 10 bases had no gene match. The CDR3 spells CASSPGRGSLADTQYF. As DNA, the CDR3 is TGTGCCAGCTCACCGGGCAGGGGGTCACTTGCAGATACGCAGTATTTT.

This chain uses TRBV7-6 with TRBJ2-1; weak D call: TRBD2 (5 bases). The CDR3 consists of 14 residues. Germline values: CDR1 SGHVS, CDR2 FNYEAQ. The V end was cut by 6 bases, the J end by 5 bases, with 14 bases between. This CDR3 is CASSYGLQNNEQFF. The CDR3 nucleotides are TGTGCCAGCAGTTACGGACTTCAGAACAATGAGCAGTTCTTC.

This clonotype was counted at least ten times. This sequence joins TRBV24-1 and TRBJ2-3; D remains ambiguous. CDR1 KGHDR and CDR2 SFDVKD come from the germline V gene. The CDR3 loop spans 15 amino acids. V lost 4 bases and J lost 2, with 12 bases in between. The CDR3 coding sequence is TGTGCCACCAGTGAGCACGGCCGAACCACAGATACGCAGTATTTT. Its protein product is CATSEHGRTTDTQYF.

With regard to this clonotype: This may be a read error, as it is one base from a much larger clone. The V gene is TRBV7-2, the J gene TRBJ2-3; 8 nucleotides line up with TRBD2. This CDR3 is 16 amino acids long. Per the germline V gene, CDR1 is SGHTA and CDR2 is FQGNSA. In DNA, the CDR3 is TGTGCCAACAGCTTAACTAGCGGATATAGCACAGATACGCAGTATTTT. This codes for CANSLTSGYSTDTQYF.

The chain recombines TRBV14 with TRBJ2-7, with D perhaps TRBD1 or TRBD2 (5 bases each). Trimming took 0 bases from V and 3 from J, leaving 12 bases between them. Germline CDR1 and CDR2: SGHDN and FVKESK. The CDR3 contains 15 residues. The CDR3 sequence is CASSQDPAGSYEQYF. CDR3 sequence (DNA): TGTGCCAGCAGCCAAGACCCCGCAGGGAGCTACGAGCAGTACTTC.

This sequence joins TRBV3-1 and TRBJ2-1; possibly TRBD2 for D (5 bases). CDR1 is LGHDT, CDR2 YNNKEL, per germline (reference sequence). This CDR3 has 14 residues. Trimming removed 3 bases from V and 6 bases from J, with 12 bases in between. The CDR3 sequence: CASSQGIGLNEQFF. The CDR3 DNA follows: TGTGCCAGCAGCCAGGGAATAGGACTCAATGAGCAGTTCTTC.

The chain joins TRBV5-6 to TRBJ1-5; TRBD1 matches 7 bases. The CDR3 consists of 13 residues. V was clipped by 4 bases and J by 6 bases; unmatched bases: 4. Germline V CDR1 and CDR2: SGHDT, YYEEEE. CDR3 amino acids: CASSRGQVQPQHF. CDR3 nucleotide sequence: TGTGCCAGCAGCCGCGGACAGGTTCAGCCCCAGCATTTT. Looking up the rest from reference TRBV5-6 and TRBJ1-5 gives the full variable domain: DAGVTQSPTHLIKTRGQQVTLRCSPKSGHDTVSWYQQALGQGPQFIFQYYEEEERQRGNFPDRFSGHQFPNYSSELNVNALLLGDSALYLCASSRGQVQPQHFGDGTRLSIL.

This clonotype turned up a few times. The chain couples TRBV7-2 to TRBJ1-1; a possible D gene is TRBD1 (5 bases). The V and J ends lost 1 base and 3 bases respectively, with 12 bases between them. From germline, CDR1 is SGHTA and CDR2 FQGNSA. The CDR3 extends over 15 amino acids. The chain's CDR3 is CASSLGAGGHTEAFF. The CDR3 bases are TGTGCCAGCAGCTTAGGGGCGGGGGGTCACACTGAAGCTTTCTTT.

The chain couples TRBV11-2 to TRBJ1-3, with D possibly being TRBD1 (5 bases). V lost 6 bases and J lost 2, with 14 bases in between. This CDR3 is 15 amino acids long. The germline CDR1 and CDR2 sequences are SGHAT and FQNNGV. CDR3 bases: TGTGCCAGCAGTTTTTACGGACACACTGGAAACACCATATATTTT. Its translation: CASSFYGHTGNTIYF.

The chain employs TRBV10-3 and TRBJ1-2; the D is unclear. The CDR3 extends over 13 amino acids. The germline V gene encodes CDR1 ENHRY and CDR2 SYGVKD. The V end was cut by 6 bases, the J end by 1 base, with 9 bases between. As DNA, the CDR3 is TGTGCCATCAGCTCCGGGATTAACTATGGCTACACCTTC. This translates into CAISSGINYGYTF.

This clonotype was observed many times. The chain couples TRBV7-4 to TRBJ2-5, with D possibly TRBD2 on 6 matching bases. Between the trimmed V and J ends, which lost 1 base and 7 bases, there was a span of 16 bases. Germline CDR1 SGHVT, CDR2 SQSDAQ. The CDR3 has 15 residues. For the CDR3, the DNA is TGTGCCAGCAGCTTAGTCGGCGGGGCCTCAGGGACCCAGTACTTC. As protein: CASSLVGGASGTQYF.

This clonotype was seen at least ten times. The chain uses TRBV7-2 and TRBJ2-7, with TRBD2 matching 8 bases. CDR3 length: 17 amino acids. CDR1 and CDR2 from the germline V gene are SGHTA and FQGNSA. The ends lost 0 bases at V and 5 bases at J; junction bases unmatched: 12. The CDR3 DNA follows: TGTGCCAGCAGCTTAGCCTTGAGGGAGCGGGAGAGGAACGAGCAGTACTTC. This encodes CASSLALRERERNEQYF.

The chain combines TRBV20-1 with TRBJ2-3, with 8 bases that match TRBD2. Per germline, CDR1 DFQATT and CDR2 SNEGSKA (reference sequence). J lost 3 bases, V lost 0 bases, and 5 bases had no gene match. The CDR3 loop spans 15 amino acids. CDR3 protein: CSARDWGTRTDTQYF. The CDR3 nucleotides are TGCAGTGCTAGAGATTGGGGGACTAGGACAGATACGCAGTATTTT.

This clonotype was counted many times. The chain is built from TRBV19 and TRBJ1-3; D is unclear. Per the germline V gene, CDR1 is LNHDA and CDR2 is SQIVND (reference sequence). CDR3 size: 15 residues. V was pared by 7 bases and J by 0 bases, with 13 bases between. Here the CDR3 DNA reads TGTGCCAGTACCCCCGTTACCCGCTCTGGAAACACCATATATTTT. Its protein is CASTPVTRSGNTIYF.

This clonotype was recorded at least ten times. The chain couples TRBV7-2 to TRBJ2-1; D possibly corresponds to TRBD2 (5 bases). Trimming removed 2 bases at V and 0 bases at J, with 8 bases between. The CDR3 is made up of 15 amino acids. The germline V gene encodes CDR1 SGHTA and CDR2 FQGNSA. The CDR3 DNA reads TGTGCCAGCAGCTTAAACGGGAACTCCTACAATGAGCAGTTCTTC. Its translation: CASSLNGNSYNEQFF.

This clonotype was found a few times. The gene calls are TRBV18 and TRBJ2-5, with a possible D match to TRBD2 (5 bases). In germline, CDR1 is KGHSH, CDR2 LQKENI. V was clipped by 2 bases and J by 2 bases, with 12 bases between them. CDR3 size: 15 residues. CDR3 region: CASSPARGPQETQYF. The CDR3 region has the DNA TGTGCCAGCTCACCAGCACGGGGTCCTCAAGAGACCCAGTACTTC. Variable domain in full (rest from reference TRBV18 and TRBJ2-5): NAGVMQNPRHLVRRRGQEARLRCSPMKGHSHVYWYRQLPEEGLKFMVYLQKENIIDESGMPKERFSAEFPKEGPSILRIQQVVRGDSAAYFCASSPARGPQETQYFGPGTRLLVL.

The V call is TRBV29-1, the J call TRBJ1-2; possible D gene TRBD1, 6 bases. Per germline, CDR1 SQVTM and CDR2 ANQGSEA. The CDR3 runs 12 residues. Trimming took 6 bases from V and 8 from J, leaving 16 bases between them. As DNA, the CDR3 is TGCAGCGTCCTTAACAGGGTTCTGGGCTACACCTTC. It translates to CSVLNRVLGYTF.

The genes are TRBV11-2 and TRBJ2-1, with TRBD2 identical over 7 bases. The CDR3 covers 15 residues. CDR1 SGHAT and CDR2 FQNNGV come from the germline V gene. Trimming took 3 bases from V and 2 from J; bases not matched to a gene: 4. CDR3: CASSLERGTYNEQFF. CDR3 nucleotide sequence: TGTGCCAGCAGCTTGGAGCGGGGCACCTACAATGAGCAGTTCTTC.

The chain combines TRBV28 with TRBJ1-2; 12 nucleotides agree with TRBD1. J was trimmed by 5 bases and V by 3 bases; bases with no gene match: 7. The CDR3 loop spans 16 amino acids. Germline V lookup: CDR1 MDHEN, CDR2 SYDVKM. DNA of the CDR3: TGTGCCAGCAGTTTTTTGGGGACAGGGGGCCGGTATGGCTACACCTTC. It encodes CASSFLGTGGRYGYTF.

The chain carries TRBV29-1 and TRBJ1-1; D gene uncertain. CDR1 is SQVTM and CDR2 is ANQGSEA in the germline V gene. The CDR3 has 14 amino acids. V lost 5 bases, J lost 0 bases, and 13 bases lay in between. The CDR3 bases are TGCAGCGTTCGCAGGCAAAGTATGAACACTGAAGCTTTCTTT. This sequence encodes CSVRRQSMNTEAFF.

This clonotype was recorded a few times. J is TRBJ2-2 and V is TRBV20-1; D might be TRBD2 (6 bases). V lost 1 base to trimming and J lost 7 bases, with 10 bases between them. Germline V CDR1 and CDR2: DFQATT, SNEGSKA (reference sequence). CDR3 length: 13 residues. This CDR3 is CSARAGGVGELFF. The CDR3 coding sequence is TGCAGTGCTAGAGCGGGCGGGGTCGGGGAGCTGTTTTTT.

The chain couples TRBV5-1 to TRBJ1-6, with D uncertain. This CDR3 comprises 15 residues. Trimming stripped 0 bases from V and 2 bases from J, with 6 bases between. The germline gives CDR1 SGHRS, CDR2 YFSETQ. CDR3 coding DNA: TGCGCCAGCAGCTTGGATTCCACCTATAATTCACCCCTCCACTTT. Translation gives CASSLDSTYNSPLHF.

This clonotype was detected a few times. This rearrangement joins TRBV28 to TRBJ1-2; D call uncertain. CDR1 MDHEN and CDR2 SYDVKM come from the germline V gene. The CDR3 runs 13 residues. V shed 10 bases and J shed 4 bases, with 16 bases lying between them. This CDR3 is CATSPGPSYGYTF. In DNA form, the CDR3 reads TGTGCCACATCTCCCGGTCCTAGCTATGGCTACACCTTC.

This clonotype was seen many times. The rearrangement uses TRBV7-2 and TRBJ1-5; possible D gene TRBD1, 6 bases. CDR3 size: 14 residues. V was cut by 5 bases and J by 5 bases, with 13 bases left in between. The germline V gene has CDR1 SGHTA and CDR2 FQGNSA. CDR3 bases: TGTGCCAGCAGCGAGGGAGGGGGTTATCAGCCCCAGCATTTT. Translation gives CASSEGGGYQPQHF.

The CDR3 DNA reads TGTGCCAGCAGCCCCGACGGGAGATCCTACAATGAGCAGTTCTTC. Encoded protein: CASSPDGRSYNEQFF. This chain uses TRBV7-2 with TRBJ2-1, with D possibly being TRBD2 (6 bases). The CDR3 is 15 amino acids. Germline CDR1 reads SGHTA; CDR2 reads FQGNSA. V dropped 5 bases and J dropped 1 base, with 12 bases sitting between them. The full variable domain, with the rest looked up from reference TRBV7-2 and TRBJ2-1, is GAGVSQSPSNKVTEKGKDVELRCDPISGHTALYWYRQSLGQGLEFLIYFQGNSAPDKSGLPSDRFSAERTGGSVSTLTIQRTQQEDSAVYLCASSPDGRSYNEQFFGPGTRLTVL.

This clonotype was picked up a small number of times. The gene calls are TRBV11-2 and TRBJ1-1; perhaps TRBD1 as D (5 bases). Germline V gene lookup returns CDR1 SGHAT and CDR2 FQNNGV. The CDR3 extends over 13 amino acids. V shed 5 bases and J shed 3 bases, with 10 bases lying between them. CDR3 region: CASSPRGDTEAFF. In nucleotides, the CDR3 is TGTGCCAGCAGCCCCCGAGGGGACACTGAAGCTTTCTTT.